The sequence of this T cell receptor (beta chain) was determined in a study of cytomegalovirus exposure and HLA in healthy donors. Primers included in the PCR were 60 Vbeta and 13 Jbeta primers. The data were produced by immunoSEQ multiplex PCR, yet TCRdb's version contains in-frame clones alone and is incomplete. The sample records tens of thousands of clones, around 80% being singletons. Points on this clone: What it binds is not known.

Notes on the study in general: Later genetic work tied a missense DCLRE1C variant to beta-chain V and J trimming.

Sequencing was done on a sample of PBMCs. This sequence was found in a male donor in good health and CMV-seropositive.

CDR3 DNA: TGTGCCAGCCGCGGACAGGGGGGATCCTACGAGCAGTACTTC. Translation: CASRGQGGSYEQYF. The chain links TRBV2 to TRBJ2-7; TRBD1 matches 10 bases. With V trimmed by 8 bases and J by 1 base, 5 bases remained unmatched. This CDR3 comprises 14 residues. Germline V gene lookup returns CDR1 SNHLY and CDR2 FYNNEI.